This entry features one T cell receptor beta chain sequence. Reverse transcription of roughly 0.5 to 1 ug RNA was carried out with random hexamers. An immunoSEQ multiplex PCR amplified TCR beta CDR3 over 54 Vbeta and 13 Jbeta. TCRdb itself ran the immunoSEQ multiplex PCR reads through MiXCR, one entry per CDR3 protein. The sample includes 100,000 to 150,000 distinct CDR3 sequences, roughly 93% of them seen just once. This sample was taken from a study of CD8 T cells in Susac syndrome. The CDR3 runs to 14 residues. Germline V lookup: CDR1 SGHTA, CDR2 FQGTGA. J gave up 1 base and V 9 bases, and 5 bases lay outside the gene matches.

This chain joins TRBV7-3 and TRBJ2-2; TRBD1 agrees at 7 bases. Sequenced sample: CD4+ T cells from PBMCs. The clonotype originates from a human donor with multiple sclerosis. The CDR3 sequence is CASSTGVNTGELFF. Written as DNA, the CDR3 is TGTGCCAGTAGCACAGGGGTGAACACCGGGGAGCTGTTTTTT. The complete variable domain, with remaining parts taken from reference TRBV7-3 and TRBJ2-2, reads GAGVSQTPSNKVTEKGKYVELRCDPISGHTALYWYRQSLGQGPEFLIYFQGTGAADDSGLPNDRFFAVRPEGSVSTLKIQRTERGDSAVYLCASSTGVNTGELFFGEGSRLTVL.